Following are 30 T cell receptor beta chains from one sample sequenced in a study of T cells in localized non-small cell lung cancer. Some clones are missing from TCRdb's copy, which holds only in-frame ones; the method was immunoSEQ multiplex PCR. Among about 36,000 clones, roughly nine tenths were seen once, and the ten largest hold approximately 6.5%. This material consisted of peripheral blood, taken before any cancer treatment. These receptors originate from a female donor over 55 with stage I lung adenocarcinoma.

The chain is built from TRBV21-1 and TRBJ2-3; no check of the table's D call, TRBD2, against the DNA was made. TRBV21-1 is reported as a pseudogene. The CDR3 consists of 18 residues. CDR3 nucleotides: TGTGCCAGCAGCAGGATCACTAGCGGGGGGGATATAACAGATACGCAGTATTTT. Translated: CASSRITSGGDITDTQYF.

V is TRBV6-1 and J is TRBJ2-2, with no clear D. In germline, CDR1 is MNHNS, CDR2 SASEGT. This CDR3 has 14 residues. Trimming stripped 1 base from V and 3 bases from J, with 6 bases between. The CDR3, as DNA: TGTGCCAGCAGTGAAGTGGGGTACACCGGGGAGCTGTTTTTT. Amino acids: CASSEVGYTGELFF.

J is TRBJ1-4 and V is TRBV19, with no clear D. The CDR3 is 15 amino acids. Germline V gene data show CDR1 as LNHDA and CDR2 as SQIVND (reference sequence). Trimming pared 8 bases from V and 4 bases from J, leaving 17 bases between. CDR3 region: CASGQAAADNEKLFF. The CDR3 DNA is TGTGCCAGTGGGCAGGCCGCGGCCGATAATGAAAAACTGTTTTTT.

V is TRBV7-9 and J is TRBJ2-7; a possible D gene is TRBD2 (6 bases). There are 14 residues in the CDR3. CDR1 SEHNR and CDR2 FQNEAQ come from the germline V gene (reference sequence). V was pared by 6 bases and J by 2 bases, with 14 bases between. The CDR3 bases are TGTGCCAGCAGTTTTACGGGGAGGACCTACGAGCAGTACTTC. Translated, it gives CASSFTGRTYEQYF.

The genes are TRBV5-1 and TRBJ2-3; unclear D gene. Germline V gene lookup returns CDR1 SGHRS and CDR2 YFSETQ. The CDR3 runs to 15 residues. Trimming took off 0 bases at V and 0 bases at J, with 8 bases between the two ends. CDR3 nucleotide sequence: TGCGCCAGCAGCTTGGAACATCCTAGCACAGATACGCAGTATTTT. Translating gives CASSLEHPSTDTQYF.

The gene calls are TRBV7-2 and TRBJ2-7; D may be TRBD2 (5 bases). The V and J ends lost 1 base and 7 bases respectively, with 8 bases between them. Germline values: CDR1 SGHTA, CDR2 FQGNSA. The CDR3 sequence is 12 residues long. CDR3 region: CASSLDGREQYF. The CDR3 coding sequence is TGTGCCAGCAGCTTAGATGGGAGAGAGCAGTACTTC.

The V and J genes are TRBV7-6 and TRBJ2-3; 7 nucleotides line up with TRBD2. The CDR3 consists of 16 residues. CDR1 and CDR2 from the germline V gene are SGHVS and FNYEAQ. V lost 0 bases to trimming and J lost 2 bases; unmatched junction nucleotides: 5. The CDR3 nucleotides read TGTGCCAGCAGCTTAGCGGGCGGGAGCTCCACAGATACGCAGTATTTT. Residues: CASSLAGGSSTDTQYF. Looking up the rest from reference TRBV7-6 and TRBJ2-3 gives the full variable domain: GAGVSQSPRYKVTKRGQDVALRCDPISGHVSLYWYRQALGQGPEFLTYFNYEAQQDKSGLPNDRFSAERPEGSISTLTIQRTEQRDSAMYRCASSLAGGSSTDTQYFGPGTRLTVL.

CDR3 region: CASSSLNYGYTF. CDR3 in DNA: TGTGCCAGCAGCTCTCTTAACTATGGCTACACCTTC. The gene calls are TRBV5-6 and TRBJ1-2; D not certain. Germline V lookup: CDR1 SGHDT, CDR2 YYEEEE. CDR3 size: 12 residues. V lost 3 bases to trimming and J lost 1 base, with 4 bases between them.

The chain is built from TRBV5-6 and TRBJ1-4; 7 bases agree with TRBD1. From germline, CDR1 is SGHDT and CDR2 YYEEEE. The CDR3 spans 14 residues. J lost 5 bases, V lost 2 bases, and 3 bases had no gene match. CDR3 in DNA: TGTGCCAGCAGCTTCCCAGGGGGGAATGAAAAACTGTTTTTT. As protein: CASSFPGGNEKLFF.

DNA for the CDR3: TGTGCCAGCCATGACGGTTATGGCTACACCTTC. Translated, it gives CASHDGYGYTF. This rearrangement joins TRBV9 to TRBJ1-2; D unclear. V lost 7 bases and J lost 5, with 9 bases in between. Germline lookup yields CDR1 SGDLS and CDR2 YYNGEE. This CDR3 has 11 amino acids.

The chain has TRBV21-1 and TRBJ1-2. TRBV21-1 is a pseudogene. The CDR3 is made up of 11 amino acids. DNA for the CDR3: TGTGCCAGCAGCAAAGGAGGACGCTACACCTTC. Amino acids: CASSKGGRYTF.

The V and J genes are TRBV6-5 and TRBJ1-4; no clear D. Trimming shortened V by 6 bases and J by 3 bases, and 14 bases separated the two germline ends. There are 15 residues in the CDR3. Germline V gene sequence: CDR1 MNHEY, CDR2 SVGAGI. In nucleotides, the CDR3 is TGTGCCAGCAGCCCCTCGCGGGGAGCTAATGAAAAACTGTTTTTT. Translating gives CASSPSRGANEKLFF.

This rearrangement joins TRBV2 to TRBJ1-5, with 10 bases aligning to TRBD1. This CDR3 spans 16 amino acids. Trimming took 4 bases from V and 4 from J; bases not matched to a gene: 7. The germline V gene has CDR1 SNHLY and CDR2 FYNNEI. The CDR3 DNA reads as TGTGCCAGCAGTGCGGTGACAGGGGGCAGTAATCAGCCCCAGCATTTT. This gives the protein CASSAVTGGSNQPQHF.

The chain couples TRBV5-1 to TRBJ1-4, with D possibly being TRBD1 (5 bases). The CDR3 covers 15 residues. V gave up 5 bases and J gave up 0 bases, with 11 bases separating them. Per germline, CDR1 SGHRS and CDR2 YFSETQ. The chain's CDR3 is CASSRDGATNEKLFF. CDR3 DNA: TGCGCCAGCAGTCGGGACGGTGCAACTAATGAAAAACTGTTTTTT.

V gene TRBV7-9 combines with J gene TRBJ2-1, with D unclear. The germline CDR1 and CDR2 sequences are SEHNR and FQNEAQ (reference sequence). Between the trimmed V and J ends, which lost 5 bases and 9 bases, there was a span of 8 bases. The CDR3 contains 11 residues. In nucleotides, the CDR3 is TGTGCCAGCAGCCGTGACGGTGAGCAGTTCTTC. It translates to CASSRDGEQFF.

By sample fraction, this clone is large. V is TRBV28 and J is TRBJ1-5; no definite D call. This CDR3 contains 16 residues. Germline V gives CDR1 MDHEN, CDR2 SYDVKM. V shed 2 bases and J shed 3 bases, with 14 bases lying between them. The CDR3 reads CASSLPDVRINQPQHF. The CDR3 DNA reads as TGTGCCAGCAGTTTACCGGACGTACGGATCAATCAGCCCCAGCATTTT.

This sequence joins TRBV2 and TRBJ2-7; D call uncertain. V was cut by 3 bases and J by 3 bases, with 9 bases left in between. Germline loops: CDR1 SNHLY, CDR2 FYNNEI. The length of the CDR3 is 13 residues. CDR3 DNA sequence: TGTGCCAGCAGTGATGGACCGGGCTACGAGCAGTACGTC. Its protein product is CASSDGPGYEQYV.

The rearrangement links TRBV16 to TRBJ2-7; the D is unclear. Germline CDR1 reads KGHSY; CDR2 reads FQNENV. V lost 4 bases and J 2 bases, leaving 6 bases between the germline ends. This CDR3 comprises 12 residues. The CDR3 DNA reads as TGTGCCAGCAGCCTCCGACCCTACGAGCAGTACGTC. It specifies CASSLRPYEQYV.

The V call is TRBV19, the J call TRBJ2-2; TRBD1 matches 7 bases. J lost 1 base, V lost 10 bases, and 6 bases had no gene match. The CDR3 extends over 14 amino acids. Germline V lookup: CDR1 LNHDA, CDR2 SQIVND (reference sequence). The CDR3 loop reads CATEGQLNTGELFF. As DNA, the CDR3 is TGTGCCACCGAGGGACAGCTGAACACCGGGGAGCTGTTTTTT.

This chain joins TRBV7-9 and TRBJ1-5, with D uncertain. The CDR3 sequence is 15 residues long. Germline V CDR1 and CDR2: SEHNR, FQNEAQ (reference sequence). V was pared by 1 base and J by 4 bases, with 11 bases between. CDR3 bases: TGTGCCAGCAGCTTAGGACGGGGTAGAAATCAGCCCCAGCATTTT. This translates into CASSLGRGRNQPQHF.

The chain joins TRBV7-8 to TRBJ1-5; D gene ambiguous. This CDR3 is built from 15 residues. CDR1 SGHVS and CDR2 FQNEAQ come from the germline V gene. Trimming took off 3 bases at V and 2 bases at J, with 11 bases between the two ends. CDR3 in DNA: TGTGCCAGCAGCTTCGATGGCTCTGGCAATCAGCCCCAGCATTTT. As protein: CASSFDGSGNQPQHF.

J is TRBJ1-1 and V is TRBV18, with D possibly TRBD1 on 5 matching bases. The CDR3 extends over 17 amino acids. The germline V gene encodes CDR1 KGHSH and CDR2 LQKENI. Trimming stripped 0 bases from V and 1 base from J, with 15 bases between. In nucleotides, the CDR3 is TGTGCCAGCTCACCACCAGGGACCATTGGGGGGAACACTGAAGCTTTCTTT. Its translation is CASSPPGTIGGNTEAFF. The whole variable domain, filled in from reference TRBV18 and TRBJ1-1, reads NAGVMQNPRHLVRRRGQEARLRCSPMKGHSHVYWYRQLPEEGLKFMVYLQKENIIDESGMPKERFSAEFPKEGPSILRIQQVVRGDSAAYFCASSPPGTIGGNTEAFFGQGTRLTVV.

The chain couples TRBV6-1 to TRBJ2-5, with TRBD2 identical over 8 bases. The CDR3 covers 16 residues. V shed 2 bases and J 2 bases; nucleotides not matched to a gene: 7. Germline V gene data show CDR1 as MNHNS and CDR2 as SASEGT. The CDR3: CASSELRGGVQETQYF. As DNA, the CDR3 is TGTGCCAGCAGTGAACTACGGGGGGGTGTACAAGAGACCCAGTACTTC.

On this clone itself: At one end, the junction sequence differs from germline, possibly due to a read error. V is TRBV7-7 and J is TRBJ2-1, with 11 nucleotides matching TRBD2. Germline values: CDR1 SSHAT, CDR2 FNYEAQ (reference sequence). This CDR3 is 19 amino acids long. CDR3 sequence reads: CASSPLIGVAGGPNNEQFF. The CDR3 DNA sequence: TGTGCTAGCAGCCCGTTGATTGGAGTAGCGGGGGGGCCTAACAATGAGCAGTTCTTC.

The chain joins TRBV5-8 to TRBJ1-4, with a weak D call TRBD1 (6 bases). The CDR3 is 17 amino acids. V dropped 3 bases and J dropped 2 bases, with 17 bases sitting between them. Germline values: CDR1 SGHTS, CDR2 YDEGEE. The CDR3 loop reads CASSSIRGGPTNEKLFF. The CDR3 coding sequence is TGTGCCAGCAGCTCGATTAGGGGGGGTCCTACTAATGAAAAACTGTTTTTT.

The chain carries TRBV29-1 and TRBJ1-1, with 9 positions matching TRBD1. Trimming cost V 6 bases and J 4 bases; bases outside gene matches: 6. Germline CDR1 and CDR2: SQVTM and ANQGSEA. The CDR3 contains 13 residues. For the CDR3, the DNA is TGCAGCGTCGTACAGGGGGCGAGCACTGAAGCTTTCTTT. Amino acid sequence: CSVVQGASTEAFF.

The chain links TRBV6-1 to TRBJ1-3; D gene ambiguous. V lost 1 base and J lost 0, with 7 bases in between. Germline CDR1 and CDR2: MNHNS and SASEGT. This CDR3 is built from 15 residues. CDR3 loop: CASSEGGSSGNTIYF. The DNA for the CDR3 is TGTGCCAGCAGTGAAGGAGGAAGCTCTGGAAACACCATATATTTT.

The chain has TRBV5-4 and TRBJ1-1; D not certain. Germline V CDR1 and CDR2: SGHNT, YYREEE (reference sequence). The CDR3 is 14 amino acids. Trimming took off 0 bases at V and 3 bases at J, with 9 bases between the two ends. The DNA for the CDR3 is TGTGCCAGCAGCTTGGATGCGGGTTACACTGAAGCTTTCTTT. This codes for CASSLDAGYTEAFF.

V is TRBV4-1 and J is TRBJ1-6; a possible D gene is TRBD1 (5 bases). Trimming shortened V by 1 base and J by 3 bases, and 16 bases separated the two germline ends. The CDR3 sequence is 18 residues long. The germline V gene encodes CDR1 MGHRA and CDR2 YSYEKL. The CDR3 DNA sequence: TGCGCCAGCAGCCAAGGGCCAACCAGGGCGAACTATAATTCACCCCTCCACTTT. Its protein is CASSQGPTRANYNSPLHF.

The chain couples TRBV29-1 to TRBJ2-5, with D tentatively TRBD1 (7 bases). Germline V lookup: CDR1 SQVTM, CDR2 ANQGSEA. The CDR3 contains 13 residues. Trimming took off 4 bases at V and 4 bases at J, with 13 bases between the two ends. CDR3 sequence: CSVVFQGGETQYF. CDR3 sequence (DNA): TGCAGCGTTGTTTTCCAGGGGGGAGAGACCCAGTACTTC.